These 9 T cell receptor beta chains came from one sample sequenced in a study of blood T cells in healthy people across ages. Using a J-beta primer mix together with a sample-barcoded 5' primer, a second PCR was run for about 6 to 12 cycles. From the 5' RACE reads, TCRdb called clonotypes with MiXCR, one entry per CDR3 protein. The sample shows 850,000 to 1,000,000 distinct CDR3 sequences, around 54% of them seen only once. What was sequenced was blood. These receptors were taken from an older woman in good health.

The J gene is TRBJ2-7, the V gene TRBV10-3; 8 nucleotides agree with TRBD1. The germline gives CDR1 ENHRY, CDR2 SYGVKD. V shed 8 bases and J 3 bases; nucleotides not matched to a gene: 3. This CDR3 spans 12 amino acids. The CDR3 region has the DNA TGTGCCATCGGGGGACAGGTCTACGAGCAGTACTTC. It codes for CAIGGQVYEQYF.

The V gene is TRBV6-5, the J gene TRBJ1-2; D possibly corresponds to TRBD1 (6 bases). Germline CDR1 is MNHEY and CDR2 is SVGAGI. V lost 5 bases to trimming and J lost 9 bases, with 13 bases between them. The CDR3 consists of 12 residues. DNA for the CDR3: TGTGCCAGCAGTACGACAGGTTTTAGCTACACCTTC. Its protein product is CASSTTGFSYTF.

This sequence joins TRBV5-1 and TRBJ2-5; weak D call: TRBD2 (6 bases). The germline V gene has CDR1 SGHRS and CDR2 YFSETQ. The CDR3 covers 13 residues. V was shortened by 4 bases and J by 1 base, with 8 bases between the two germline ends. The CDR3 here is CASSREIQETQYF. DNA of the CDR3: TGCGCCAGCAGCCGGGAGATCCAAGAGACCCAGTACTTC.

The V and J genes are TRBV10-2 and TRBJ2-7, with D uncertain. Trimming left V 0 bases short and J 0 bases short, with 12 bases between. The CDR3 consists of 16 residues. Germline CDR1 WSHSY, CDR2 SAAADI. The CDR3 bases are TGCGCCAGCAGTGAGTCGTGGGCCCCTAGCTCCTACGAGCAGTACTTC. Residues: CASSESWAPSSYEQYF.

In this sample, this clonotype turned up once. The V call is TRBV28, the J call TRBJ2-7, with D perhaps matching TRBD1 or TRBD2 (5 bases each). The V end lost 3 bases, the J end lost 3 bases, and 12 bases lay between the germline ends. Germline V gene data show CDR1 as MDHEN and CDR2 as SYDVKM. This CDR3 comprises 14 residues. In DNA form, the CDR3 reads TGTGCCAGCAGTTTCCCGGGGCTCTACTACGAGCAGTACTTC. It encodes CASSFPGLYYEQYF.

This clonotype was recorded a few times. V usage is TRBV7-2 and J usage is TRBJ2-7; 7 positions agree with TRBD1. CDR1 and CDR2 (germline): SGHTA, FQGNSA. This CDR3 spans 15 amino acids. V lost 2 bases and J lost 3; bases outside the gene matches: 7. Here the CDR3 reads CASSLKGTDHYEQYF. CDR3 coding DNA: TGTGCCAGCAGCTTAAAAGGGACAGATCACTACGAGCAGTACTTC.

The V call is TRBV20-1, the J call TRBJ2-5, with D possibly called TRBD1 or TRBD2 (5 bases each). The end of the DNA fits TRBJ2-7 better, so the J call may be wrong. The CDR3 runs 15 residues. Germline lookup yields CDR1 DFQATT and CDR2 SNEGSKA (reference sequence). The CDR3 DNA follows: TGCAGTGCTAGGCCCTTTTTACGGGACGCGGACGAGCAGTACTTC. Protein sequence: CSARPFLRDADEQYF.

The chain carries TRBV20-1 and TRBJ2-7; TRBD2 is a possible D gene (6 bases). Per germline, CDR1 DFQATT and CDR2 SNEGSKA (reference sequence). The CDR3 has 13 amino acids. CDR3 loop: CSHSGGRSYEQYF. CDR3 in DNA: TGCAGCCATTCCGGGGGACGGTCCTACGAGCAGTACTTC.

The CDR3 DNA reads TGCAGTGCTACTCGGACTAGCGGGGGTACCTATGAGCAGTTCTTC. It encodes CSATRTSGGTYEQFF. The gene calls are TRBV20-1 and TRBJ2-1; 13 nucleotides match TRBD2. Losses at the gene ends were 4 bases for V and 8 bases for J; bases not matched to a gene: 8. From germline, CDR1 is DFQATT and CDR2 SNEGSKA (reference sequence). The CDR3 consists of 15 residues.